The 30 T cell receptor beta chains given below trace back to one sample, sequenced in a study of blood T cell repertoires in COVID-19. Some clones are missing from TCRdb's copy, which holds only in-frame ones; the method was immunoSEQ multiplex PCR. The sample carries fewer than 150,000 clones, approximately 80% recorded once. The sample comprised peripheral blood. The receptors stem from a woman aged 45-60 years with acute or convalescent COVID-19.

This clone has a single count. The chain joins TRBV13 to TRBJ2-7; 10 bases align to TRBD1. The junction had 13 bases not matched to a gene; V was cut back by 5 bases and J by 3 bases. Germline lookup yields CDR1 PRHDT and CDR2 FYEKMQ (reference sequence). The CDR3 is made up of 17 amino acids. The CDR3 sequence: CASSPQPGQGSHYEQYF. As DNA, the CDR3 is TGTGCCAGCAGCCCCCAACCGGGACAGGGGTCCCACTACGAGCAGTACTTC.

The rearrangement uses TRBV5-4 and TRBJ2-7; possible D gene TRBD1, 6 bases. From germline, CDR1 is SGHNT and CDR2 YYREEE (reference sequence). The CDR3 has 13 amino acids. Trimming removed 3 bases at V and 2 bases at J, with 9 bases between. CDR3 DNA: TGTGCCAGCAGCTCACAGGGCCCCTACGAGCAGTACTTC. The encoded protein is CASSSQGPYEQYF.

This sequence joins TRBV6-5 and TRBJ1-1; weak D call: TRBD1 (6 bases). V lost 6 bases, J lost 3 bases, and 14 bases lay in between. Germline V gene sequence: CDR1 MNHEY, CDR2 SVGAGI. The CDR3 sequence is 14 residues long. The CDR3 bases are TGTGCCAGCAGGCCAGGGGATTTCGACACTGAAGCTTTCTTT. It is translated as CASRPGDFDTEAFF.

V is TRBV7-2 and J is TRBJ1-2; possibly TRBD1 for D (5 bases). V lost 3 bases, J lost 8 bases, and 10 bases lay in between. The germline V gene encodes CDR1 SGHTA and CDR2 FQGNSA. The CDR3 covers 12 residues. In nucleotides, the CDR3 is TGTGCCAGCAGCTTTGGGGGGACCGGCTACACCTTC. Translating gives CASSFGGTGYTF.

The chain couples TRBV5-1 to TRBJ2-2; tentatively, D is TRBD2 (5 bases). Germline V CDR1 and CDR2: SGHRS, YFSETQ. The CDR3 has 14 residues. Trimming took off 4 bases at V and 1 base at J, with 8 bases between the two ends. CDR3 amino acids: CASSTGENTGELFF. The CDR3 DNA reads as TGCGCCAGCAGCACCGGGGAGAACACCGGGGAGCTGTTTTTT.

The chain has TRBV6-5 and TRBJ1-2, with TRBD1 as a possible D gene (6 bases). The CDR3 is 15 amino acids. Germline V lookup: CDR1 MNHEY, CDR2 SVGAGI. V was clipped by 8 bases and J by 1 base, with 17 bases between them. The CDR3 loop reads CASAGDGQINYGYTF. CDR3 DNA sequence: TGTGCCAGCGCTGGGGACGGACAGATTAACTATGGCTACACCTTC.

V gene TRBV5-4 combines with J gene TRBJ2-3; 16 nucleotides align to TRBD2. The V gene's germline CDR1 is SGHNT and CDR2 YYREEE (reference sequence). Trimming at V came to 4 bases and at J to 5 bases, leaving 4 bases not matched to a gene. The CDR3 contains 16 residues. The CDR3 spells CASSPGTSGGVDTQYF. CDR3 nucleotide sequence: TGTGCCAGCAGCCCTGGGACTAGCGGGGGGGTAGATACGCAGTATTTT.

This clone was seen a single time. The rearrangement uses TRBV27 and TRBJ1-1, with TRBD1 as a possible D gene (6 bases). Germline CDR1 is MNHEY and CDR2 is SMNVEV (reference sequence). CDR3 size: 16 residues. The V end was cut by 1 base, the J end by 3 bases, with 15 bases between. As DNA, the CDR3 is TGTGCCAGCAGTTTATATCTTCGGACAGACCACACTGAAGCTTTCTTT. Amino acids: CASSLYLRTDHTEAFF.

The rearrangement joins TRBV5-4 to TRBJ1-1; tentative D call: TRBD1 (5 bases). Trimming shortened V by 5 bases and J by 3 bases, and 17 bases separated the two germline ends. The CDR3 contains 15 residues. Germline lookup yields CDR1 SGHNT and CDR2 YYREEE (reference sequence). Written as DNA, the CDR3 is TGTGCCAGCAGAGCGGGGGGTCTCGAGTACACTGAAGCTTTCTTT. Amino acids: CASRAGGLEYTEAFF.

In this sample, this clone turned up once. The V gene is TRBV3-1 (or the pseudogene TRBV3-2), the J gene TRBJ1-5; D is perhaps TRBD1 (5 bases). Germline loops: CDR1 LGHDT, CDR2 YNNKEL (reference sequence). V shed 4 bases and J shed 0 bases, with 10 bases lying between them. The CDR3 contains 15 residues. The CDR3 sequence: CASSLGHYSNQPQHF. The CDR3 nucleotides read TGTGCCAGCAGCCTCGGACATTATAGCAATCAGCCCCAGCATTTT.

Here the CDR3 DNA reads TGTGCCAGTAGTATAGGTAGCCGCGGGGAGCTGTTTTTT. This translates into CASSIGSRGELFF. This rearrangement joins TRBV19 to TRBJ2-2, with D hard to call. V shed 1 base and J shed 7 bases, with 7 bases lying between them. CDR1 is LNHDA, CDR2 SQIVND, per germline (reference sequence). There are 13 residues in the CDR3.

The chain recombines TRBV6-6 with TRBJ1-6; 9 nucleotides align to TRBD1. V trimming: 2 bases; J trimming: 4 bases; junction bases outside the gene matches: 3. From germline, CDR1 is MNHNY and CDR2 SVGAGI (reference sequence). The CDR3 loop spans 16 amino acids. This CDR3 is CASSYGTGLYNSPLHF. DNA of the CDR3: TGTGCCAGCAGTTACGGGACAGGGCTTTATAATTCACCCCTCCACTTT.

This chain joins TRBV19 and TRBJ2-2; D might be TRBD2 (5 bases). The V gene lost 9 bases and the J gene lost 5 bases, with 10 bases spanning the gap. CDR1 is LNHDA and CDR2 is SQIVND in the germline V gene (reference sequence). The CDR3 totals 12 residues. This CDR3 reads CASRTRTGELFF. The CDR3 coding sequence is TGTGCCAGCCGCACTAGGACCGGGGAGCTGTTTTTT.

The rearrangement uses TRBV5-1 and TRBJ2-3; D is perhaps TRBD2 (5 bases). Germline V gene data show CDR1 as SGHRS and CDR2 as YFSETQ. The CDR3 spans 15 residues. The ends were cut back, 8 bases at V and 4 bases at J, with 20 bases in the middle. CDR3: CASYTGVGRADTQYF. The CDR3 DNA is TGCGCCAGTTACACCGGGGTTGGGCGCGCAGATACGCAGTATTTT. Combining the CDR3 with reference TRBV5-1 and TRBJ2-3 gives the whole variable domain KAGVTQTPRYLIKTRGQQVTLSCSPISGHRSVSWYQQTPGQGLQFLFEYFSETQRNKGNFPGRFSGRQFSNSRSEMNVSTLELGDSALYLCASYTGVGRADTQYFGPGTRLTVL.

V usage is TRBV11-2 and J usage is TRBJ1-2; 9 positions match TRBD1. This CDR3 is 15 amino acids long. V was clipped by 2 bases and J by 3 bases; unmatched bases: 4. Germline V CDR1 and CDR2: SGHAT, FQNNGV. CDR3 DNA: TGTGCCAGCAGCTTACAGACAGGGGGGTACTATGGCTACACCTTC. Amino acids: CASSLQTGGYYGYTF.

The chain is built from TRBV6-5 and TRBJ1-1, with D perhaps matching TRBD1 (5 bases). Trimming stripped 6 bases from V and 2 bases from J, with 10 bases between. Germline CDR1 MNHEY, CDR2 SVGAGI. The CDR3 totals 13 residues. The DNA of the CDR3 is TGTGCCAGCAGGAAAGGGGAAAACACTGAAGCTTTCTTT. The encoded protein is CASRKGENTEAFF.

The CDR3 bases are TGTGCCAGCAGTTTCTCACAGGGGAAGCAGTACTTC. Its translation: CASSFSQGKQYF. This chain joins TRBV12-3 or TRBV12-4 and TRBJ2-7; 7 positions agree with TRBD1. The CDR3 length is 12 residues. J gave up 8 bases and V 3 bases, and 4 bases lay outside the gene matches.

This clone was observed a few times. The rearrangement joins TRBV11-2 to TRBJ1-6, with D possibly matching TRBD1 (5 bases). The germline gives CDR1 SGHAT, CDR2 FQNNGV. The V end was cut by 3 bases, the J end by 12 bases, with 12 bases between. The CDR3 consists of 13 residues. This CDR3 is CASSFRGGQPLHF. DNA of the CDR3: TGTGCCAGCAGCTTTCGTGGCGGACAACCCCTCCACTTT.

This chain's CDR3 is CASSQPGQGGYEQYF. The CDR3 DNA reads as TGCGCCAGCAGTCAGCCTGGACAGGGGGGTTACGAGCAGTACTTC. The rearrangement uses TRBV23-1 and TRBJ2-7, with 10 bases aligning to TRBD1. TRBV23-1 is identified as an open reading frame with a role that is uncertain. V lost 3 bases and J lost 4; bases outside the gene matches: 6. The length of the CDR3 is 15 residues.

CDR3 amino acids: CASSIEVRQPNYGYTF. CDR3 bases: TGTGCCAGTAGTATAGAGGTGAGACAGCCCAACTATGGCTACACCTTC. The rearrangement joins TRBV19 to TRBJ1-2, with D possibly TRBD1 on 5 matching bases. This CDR3 is 16 amino acids long. Deletions cut 0 bases from V and 2 bases from J, with 13 bases between. CDR1 is LNHDA and CDR2 is SQIVND in the germline V gene (reference sequence). The variable domain in full, completed from reference TRBV19 and TRBJ1-2, reads DGGITQSPKYLFRKEGQNVTLSCEQNLNHDAMYWYRQDPGQGLRLIYYSQIVNDFQKGDIAEGYSVSREKKESFPLTVTSAQKNPTAFYLCASSIEVRQPNYGYTFGSGTRLTVV.

This chain's CDR3 is CASSQELTVITEAFF. The CDR3 DNA sequence: TGCGCCAGCAGCCAAGAGTTGACAGTCATCACTGAAGCTTTCTTT. V is TRBV4-1 and J is TRBJ1-1; D perhaps matches TRBD1 (5 bases). Per the germline V gene, CDR1 is MGHRA and CDR2 is YSYEKL. The CDR3 is made up of 15 amino acids. V shed 0 bases and J shed 4 bases, with 12 bases lying between them.

This clone has a handful of counts. The V and J genes are TRBV3-1 (or the pseudogene TRBV3-2) and TRBJ2-7; D is possibly TRBD1 (5 bases). The CDR3 covers 15 residues. The V gene lost 2 bases and the J gene lost 5 bases, with 16 bases spanning the gap. Germline loops: CDR1 LGHDT, CDR2 YNNKEL (reference sequence). This chain's CDR3 is CASSQKSTGNNEQYF. The CDR3 nucleotides read TGTGCCAGCAGCCAAAAAAGTACAGGAAACAACGAGCAGTACTTC.

The chain employs TRBV30 and TRBJ1-2; no reliable D call. The germline V gene has CDR1 GTSNPN and CDR2 SVGIG (reference sequence). This CDR3 comprises 15 residues. Trimming stripped 0 bases from V and 0 bases from J, with 11 bases between. The CDR3 here is CAWSVEVTSNYGYTF. The CDR3 DNA follows: TGTGCCTGGAGTGTGGAGGTTACATCTAACTATGGCTACACCTTC.

This chain uses TRBV10-3 with TRBJ2-7; D is perhaps TRBD1 (5 bases). The V end lost 3 bases, the J end lost 6 bases, and 21 bases lay between the germline ends. The CDR3 totals 16 residues. CDR1 and CDR2 (germline): ENHRY, SYGVKD. The CDR3 reads CAISDGGQGPLVEQYF. In DNA form, the CDR3 reads TGTGCCATCAGTGATGGTGGCCAGGGTCCCCTTGTCGAGCAGTACTTC.

The CDR3 protein is CASSNQGGGYGYTF. Here the CDR3 DNA reads TGTGCCAGTAGTAACCAGGGTGGTGGCTATGGCTACACCTTC. This sequence joins TRBV19 and TRBJ1-2, with D perhaps TRBD1 (5 bases). This CDR3 is 14 amino acids long. Trimming removed 4 bases from V and 4 bases from J, with 13 bases in between. Germline V gives CDR1 LNHDA, CDR2 SQIVND (reference sequence). Full variable domain (missing parts from reference TRBV19 and TRBJ1-2): DGGITQSPKYLFRKEGQNVTLSCEQNLNHDAMYWYRQDPGQGLRLIYYSQIVNDFQKGDIAEGYSVSREKKESFPLTVTSAQKNPTAFYLCASSNQGGGYGYTFGSGTRLTVV.

The V call is TRBV29-1, the J call TRBJ1-1; 7 bases match TRBD1. From germline, CDR1 is SQVTM and CDR2 ANQGSEA. The CDR3 sequence is 14 residues long. Unmatched junction bases numbered 6, after V lost 4 bases and J lost 1 base. CDR3 sequence reads: CSVGGTAQNTEAFF. In nucleotides, the CDR3 is TGCAGCGTTGGGGGGACAGCCCAGAACACTGAAGCTTTCTTT.

CDR3 DNA: TGTGCCAGCAGCTTCCGGGACAGGGATTCTGGCTACACCTTC. This codes for CASSFRDRDSGYTF. The chain couples TRBV5-6 to TRBJ1-2; 9 bases map to TRBD1. The CDR3 has 14 amino acids. V was pared by 2 bases and J by 7 bases, with 6 bases of the junction left unmatched. Germline values: CDR1 SGHDT, CDR2 YYEEEE.

The rearrangement links TRBV11-2 to TRBJ2-3; maybe TRBD1 (6 bases). V lost 5 bases, J lost 5 bases, and 14 bases lay in between. CDR1 SGHAT and CDR2 FQNNGV come from the germline V gene. The CDR3 totals 14 residues. This CDR3 reads CASSPGQSGDTQYF. The DNA for the CDR3 is TGTGCCAGCAGCCCGGGACAATCGGGAGATACGCAGTATTTT.

This clone has a single count. J is TRBJ1-2 and V is TRBV19; the match to TRBD1 covers 11 bases. The CDR3 is 15 residues long. J lost 3 bases, V lost 7 bases, and 7 bases had no gene match. Germline V gene lookup returns CDR1 LNHDA and CDR2 SQIVND (reference sequence). DNA for the CDR3: TGTGCCAGTAAGCGCCCGGGACAGGGGGACTATGGCTACACCTTC. Protein sequence: CASKRPGQGDYGYTF.

V is TRBV12-3 or TRBV12-4 and J is TRBJ1-2; 10 positions agree with TRBD1. The CDR3 is 13 residues long. V trimming: 6 bases; J trimming: 8 bases; junction bases outside the gene matches: 6. CDR3 in amino acids: CASRRGQGDGYTF. For the CDR3, the DNA is TGTGCCAGCAGACGTGGACAGGGGGACGGCTACACCTTC.